The T cell receptor (beta chain) under discussion was sequenced for a study of blood T cell repertoires in COVID-19. Looking at the study overall: Sites in the United States, Italy and Spain provided acute and convalescent COVID-19 samples. T cells, B-cell-depleted T cells, or PBMCs supplied cDNA or gDNA.

In germline, CDR1 is LGHDT, CDR2 YNNKEL (reference sequence). The CDR3 loop spans 13 amino acids. The V end lost 0 bases, the J end lost 4 bases, and 6 bases lay between the germline ends. Original handling: Quantification of nucleated cells was approximated via reference gene primer amplification. TCRdb keeps only in-frame clones here, not all; method: immunoSEQ multiplex PCR. V and J calls plus clone size are reproduced from that table; the DNA served to infer D and trimming. The data contain more than 80,000 clones, about 76% of them singletons. The rearrangement joins TRBV3-1 (or the pseudogene TRBV3-2) to TRBJ2-5, with D possibly being TRBD1 (5 bases). The sequence was collected from a woman of 80 years or more with active or convalescent COVID-19. The sequencing sample was made of peripheral blood. CDR3 sequence: CASSQDRVETQYF. The CDR3 region has the DNA TGTGCCAGCAGCCAAGACAGGGTAGAGACCCAGTACTTC.